This entry lists 30 T cell receptor beta chains sequenced from one sample in a study of cytomegalovirus exposure and HLA in healthy donors (dated by TCRdb to 2016 to 2017). The library was produced with the immunoSEQ multiplex PCR assay. For the multiplex PCR, a mixture combining 60 forward primers for TCR Vbeta segments and 13 reverse primers for TCR Jbeta segments was used. In its TCRdb copy, this immuneACCESS table keeps in-frame sequences only and misses some clones. Where compared with another copy, unresolved V genes explain less than half of these, and the others have no known cause. The sample records approximately 150,000 clones, approximately 79% of which are singletons. The top ten clones comprise around 6.6% of the sample. The material sequenced was PBMCs. These receptors all stem from a man over 45 in good health and CMV-seropositive.

This sequence joins TRBV5-1 and TRBJ2-3, with D possibly matching TRBD1 (6 bases). V lost 3 bases to trimming and J lost 4 bases, with 21 bases between them. There are 17 residues in the CDR3. CDR1 is SGHRS, CDR2 YFSETQ, per germline. The CDR3 DNA reads TGCGCCAGCAGCTCCTCCCCCACAGGGACGGGCCCAGATACGCAGTATTTT. Its protein product is CASSSSPTGTGPDTQYF.

The rearrangement joins TRBV6-5 to TRBJ1-5; TRBD1 aligns across 7 bases. J lost 6 bases, V lost 6 bases, and 5 bases had no gene match. The CDR3 contains 13 residues. Germline assignment: CDR1 MNHEY and CDR2 SVGAGI. In DNA, the CDR3 is TGTGCCAGCAGACAGGGGATGGTTCAGCCCCAGCATTTT. It translates to CASRQGMVQPQHF.

In its sample, this clone was seen a few times. The chain has TRBV21-1 and TRBJ2-1; the table's TRBD1 call for D was not verified on the DNA. TRBV21-1 is a recognized pseudogene. The length of the CDR3 is 17 residues. This CDR3 is CASSKMCRGSSYNEQFF. The CDR3, as DNA: TGTGCCAGCAGCAAAATGTGCAGGGGAAGCTCCTACAATGAGCAGTTCTTC.

This chain links TRBV2 with TRBJ2-2; D is ambiguous. Germline loops: CDR1 SNHLY, CDR2 FYNNEI. Trimming removed 5 bases from V and 5 bases from J, with 15 bases in between. This CDR3 comprises 15 residues. DNA for the CDR3: TGTGCCAGCAGTCCTCTAGGATCCCTAACCGGGGAGCTGTTTTTT. This codes for CASSPLGSLTGELFF.

This clone appeared once. One end of the junction does not line up with germline, which may come from a read error. The rearrangement links TRBV7-9 to TRBJ2-3; 8 positions match TRBD1. This CDR3 contains 15 residues. CDR1 and CDR2 from the germline V gene are SEHNR and FQNEAQ (reference sequence). This chain's CDR3 is CSSSLDRGRGDTQYF. CDR3 sequence (DNA): TGTTCCAGCAGCTTAGACAGGGGTCGTGGAGATACGCAGTATTTT.

This chain joins TRBV5-6 and TRBJ1-2; tentative D call: TRBD1 (6 bases). The CDR3 runs 17 residues. V was shortened by 5 bases and J by 5 bases, with 25 bases between the two germline ends. CDR1 SGHDT and CDR2 YYEEEE come from the germline V gene. CDR3 protein: CASSLKLTGEQRYGYTF. In DNA, the CDR3 is TGTGCCAGCAGTTTAAAACTGACAGGAGAGCAACGTTATGGCTACACCTTC.

A single count supports this clone. V is TRBV27 and J is TRBJ2-5, with 12 bases matching TRBD1. The CDR3 covers 14 residues. Per the germline V gene, CDR1 is MNHEY and CDR2 is SMNVEV (reference sequence). V lost 5 bases, J lost 6 bases, and 4 bases stayed unmatched. CDR3 sequence: CASSPGTGGKTQYF. DNA for the CDR3: TGTGCCAGCAGTCCAGGGACAGGGGGCAAGACCCAGTACTTC.

The sample holds a few counts of this clone. The chain combines TRBV27 with TRBJ2-3; possible D gene TRBD2, 6 bases. This CDR3 comprises 16 residues. V lost 6 bases and J 3 bases, leaving 19 bases between the germline ends. In germline, CDR1 is MNHEY, CDR2 SMNVEV (reference sequence). CDR3 DNA sequence: TGTGCCAGCAGAGCCAGGGCGGGGCTAGCTACAGATACGCAGTATTTT. Translation: CASRARAGLATDTQYF.

For the CDR3, the DNA is TGTGCCAGCAGCTTAGGGGCTAGCGCCCTAGGCGAGCAGTACTTC. The encoded protein is CASSLGASALGEQYF. The J gene is TRBJ2-7, the V gene TRBV11-2; the D gene is possibly TRBD2 (6 bases). The CDR3 contains 15 residues. The germline V gene has CDR1 SGHAT and CDR2 FQNNGV. V was clipped by 1 base and J by 6 bases, with 16 bases between them.

V usage is TRBV10-1 and J usage is TRBJ2-7; D is undetermined. V shed 2 bases and J shed 0 bases, with 11 bases lying between them. There are 15 residues in the CDR3. Looked up from germline, CDR1 is WNHNN and CDR2 is SYGVQD (reference sequence). CDR3: CASSERQAISYEQYF. In nucleotides, the CDR3 is TGCGCCAGCAGTGAGCGCCAGGCGATCTCCTACGAGCAGTACTTC.

The chain joins TRBV5-1 to TRBJ2-1; possibly TRBD1 for D (6 bases). Trimming shortened V by 1 base and J by 4 bases, and 9 bases separated the two germline ends. The CDR3 loop spans 14 amino acids. Germline values: CDR1 SGHRS, CDR2 YFSETQ. CDR3 sequence (DNA): TGCGCCAGCAGCTTGCCAGGACAGTACAATGAGCAGTTCTTC. Its protein product is CASSLPGQYNEQFF. Full variable domain (outside the CDR3, taken from reference TRBV5-1 and TRBJ2-1): KAGVTQTPRYLIKTRGQQVTLSCSPISGHRSVSWYQQTPGQGLQFLFEYFSETQRNKGNFPGRFSGRQFSNSRSEMNVSTLELGDSALYLCASSLPGQYNEQFFGPGTRLTVL.

In this sample, this clone turned up once. The chain carries TRBV10-3 and TRBJ2-1; 7 bases match TRBD1. V trimming: 10 bases; J trimming: 4 bases; junction bases outside the gene matches: 7. CDR1 and CDR2 (germline): ENHRY, SYGVKD. The CDR3 has 13 residues. The CDR3 DNA reads TGTGCCACGAGTGGGACAGCTTACAATGAGCAGTTCTTC. It yields the protein CATSGTAYNEQFF.

This clone has just one count. This rearrangement joins TRBV20-1 to TRBJ2-1, with D maybe TRBD1 (6 bases). Trimming removed 6 bases from V and 8 bases from J, with 11 bases in between. This CDR3 is built from 11 residues. Per germline, CDR1 DFQATT and CDR2 SNEGSKA (reference sequence). The CDR3 sequence is CSAYRVHEQFF. Written as DNA, the CDR3 is TGCAGTGCATACAGGGTCCATGAGCAGTTCTTC.

The V and J genes are TRBV6-1 and TRBJ2-5; 7 nucleotides line up with TRBD1. This CDR3 contains 16 residues. Unmatched junction bases numbered 11, after V lost 3 bases and J lost 4 bases. CDR1 is MNHNS, CDR2 SASEGT, per germline. The CDR3 spells CASSDETGSGRETQYF. DNA for the CDR3: TGTGCCAGCAGTGACGAGACAGGGTCGGGAAGAGAGACCCAGTACTTC.

This chain connects TRBV6-5 to TRBJ1-1; no firm D call. V lost 6 bases to trimming and J lost 5 bases, with 7 bases between them. CDR3 length: 11 residues. Per germline, CDR1 MNHEY and CDR2 SVGAGI. The CDR3 reads CASRKLTEAFF. The CDR3 nucleotides read TGTGCCAGCAGGAAGCTGACTGAAGCTTTCTTT.

The chain carries TRBV28 and TRBJ2-1, with a weak D call TRBD2 (5 bases). The V gene lost 6 bases and the J gene lost 9 bases, with 15 bases spanning the gap. From germline, CDR1 is MDHEN and CDR2 SYDVKM. This CDR3 comprises 13 residues. Written as DNA, the CDR3 is TGTGCCAGCAGCTTGGTGTCCGCGGGTGAGCAGTTCTTC. Its protein is CASSLVSAGEQFF.

J is TRBJ2-1 and V is TRBV5-1; TRBD1 aligns across 10 bases. Germline CDR1 is SGHRS and CDR2 is YFSETQ. CDR3 length equals 14 residues. The ends lost 4 bases at V and 8 bases at J; junction bases unmatched: 6. The CDR3 loop reads CASSAGTGEDEQFF. The CDR3 DNA reads as TGCGCCAGCAGCGCCGGGACAGGGGAAGATGAGCAGTTCTTC.

The chain joins TRBV7-3 to TRBJ2-1, with 7 bases lining up with TRBD2. Germline CDR1 SGHTA, CDR2 FQGTGA. The CDR3 has 16 amino acids. The ends lost 5 bases at V and 1 base at J; junction bases unmatched: 8. The CDR3 DNA reads TGTGCCAGCAGCCCACGAGGACTAGTATCCTACAATGAGCAGTTCTTC. Protein: CASSPRGLVSYNEQFF.

This clone has more than one count but fewer than ten. J is TRBJ2-4 and V is TRBV19; TRBD2 matches 9 bases. Germline assignment: CDR1 LNHDA and CDR2 SQIVND (reference sequence). CDR3 length equals 14 residues. J gave up 7 bases and V 6 bases, and 7 bases lay outside the gene matches. CDR3 sequence: CASSRSGSSNIQYF. In DNA form, the CDR3 reads TGTGCCAGTAGCCGTAGCGGGAGTAGTAACATTCAGTACTTC.

CDR3 bases: TGTGCCAGCAGTGCTATGACTAGCGGGAGTTCCGGGGAGCTGTTTTTT. This encodes CASSAMTSGSSGELFF. This rearrangement joins TRBV11-3 to TRBJ2-2, with 12 bases matching TRBD2. V was clipped by 6 bases and J by 6 bases; unmatched bases: 8. Germline V gene data show CDR1 as SGHNT and CDR2 as YENEEA. This CDR3 is built from 16 residues.

V usage is TRBV5-1 and J usage is TRBJ2-2; 8 bases fit TRBD1. The CDR3 totals 16 residues. CDR1 SGHRS and CDR2 YFSETQ come from the germline V gene. With V trimmed by 4 bases and J by 5 bases, 10 bases remained unmatched. CDR3 sequence (DNA): TGCGCCAGCAGCCTCGGGACAGGCACGCGAACCGGGGAGCTGTTTTTT. Amino acids: CASSLGTGTRTGELFF.

This clone was detected a few times. The chain joins TRBV5-1 to TRBJ2-7, with 10 positions matching TRBD1. Looked up from germline, CDR1 is SGHRS and CDR2 is YFSETQ. The CDR3 spans 15 residues. Trimming removed 3 bases from V and 6 bases from J; junction bases left unmatched: 9. The CDR3 loop is CASSSDAGTGAEQYF. CDR3 DNA: TGCGCCAGCAGCTCGGACGCCGGGACAGGGGCCGAGCAGTACTTC.

The J gene is TRBJ1-5, the V gene TRBV5-5; no clear D gene. Trimming shortened V by 0 bases and J by 2 bases, and 12 bases separated the two germline ends. The CDR3 is 16 amino acids. CDR1 and CDR2 from the germline V gene are SGHKS and YYEKEE (reference sequence). The CDR3 is CASSLAILSGNQPQHF. The CDR3 nucleotides are TGTGCCAGCAGCTTGGCGATTTTGAGTGGCAATCAGCCCCAGCATTTT.

Note on this clone: Compared with germline, one end of the junction differs, possibly owing to a read error. This CDR3 is also generated by other DNA sequences in the sample. The chain is built from TRBV27 and TRBJ1-5, with D hard to call. The CDR3 runs 14 residues. Germline lookup yields CDR1 MNHEY and CDR2 SMNVEV (reference sequence). In DNA, the CDR3 is TGTGCCAGCAGTTTGACCTTCGGGAATCAGCCCCAACATTTT. This sequence encodes CASSLTFGNQPQHF.

The CDR3 loop reads CASRGQGASYEQYF. CDR3 bases: TGTGCCAGCAGGGGACAGGGGGCCTCCTACGAGCAGTACTTC. V usage is TRBV6-1 and J usage is TRBJ2-7, with TRBD1 matching 12 bases. The CDR3 totals 14 residues. CDR1 is MNHNS, CDR2 SASEGT, per germline. V lost 6 bases and J lost 0; bases outside the gene matches: 0.

V and J are TRBV11-2 and TRBJ2-7, with TRBD2 identical over 10 bases. Unmatched junction bases numbered 12, after V lost 1 base and J lost 3 bases. The CDR3 is 18 residues long. The germline gives CDR1 SGHAT, CDR2 FQNNGV. CDR3 nucleotides: TGTGCCAGCAGCTTAGTGCCTAGCGGGAGAATCCTGATCTACGAGCAGTACTTC. Protein sequence: CASSLVPSGRILIYEQYF. The full variable domain, rest sourced from reference TRBV11-2 and TRBJ2-7, is EAGVAQSPRYKIIEKRQSVAFWCNPISGHATLYWYQQILGQGPKLLIQFQNNGVVDDSQLPKDRFSAERLKGVDSTLKIQPAKLEDSAVYLCASSLVPSGRILIYEQYFGPGTRLTVT.

The V call is TRBV7-2, the J call TRBJ1-2; D not resolved. This CDR3 region has 14 residues. V lost 5 bases to trimming and J lost 3 bases, with 13 bases between them. Germline-derived CDR1 and CDR2 are SGHTA and FQGNSA. Here the CDR3 reads CASSPRGMDYGYTF. The DNA for the CDR3 is TGTGCCAGCAGCCCCCGAGGTATGGACTATGGCTACACCTTC.

This clone appeared a single time. The rearrangement links TRBV27 to TRBJ2-1; 10 bases line up with TRBD1. CDR1 and CDR2 (germline): MNHEY, SMNVEV (reference sequence). The CDR3 totals 16 residues. Unmatched junction bases numbered 10, after V lost 5 bases and J lost 6 bases. DNA for the CDR3: TGTGCCAGCAGTCCCAGGCGACAGGGGGCTATCAATGAGCAGTTCTTC. Translated: CASSPRRQGAINEQFF.

V gene TRBV15 combines with J gene TRBJ2-7; 7 positions agree with TRBD1. Per the germline V gene, CDR1 is LNHNV and CDR2 is YYDKDF (reference sequence). Unmatched junction bases numbered 9, after V lost 0 bases and J lost 4 bases. The CDR3 sequence is 16 residues long. The CDR3: CATSRDRQGVNYEQYF. The CDR3 bases are TGTGCCACCAGCAGAGATCGACAGGGCGTAAATTACGAGCAGTACTTC.

The rearrangement uses TRBV11-1 and TRBJ2-6, with D perhaps TRBD1 (5 bases). This CDR3 is 17 amino acids long. Trimming removed 5 bases from V and 6 bases from J, with 20 bases in between. The germline CDR1 and CDR2 sequences are SGHAT and FQDESV (reference sequence). The DNA for the CDR3 is TGTGCCAGCAGCCTCTTTGGGGCAGCCCGACTGGCCAACGTCCTGACTTTC. Translation gives CASSLFGAARLANVLTF.